A single sample is the source of the 20 T cell receptor beta chains below, sequenced in a study of cytomegalovirus exposure and HLA in healthy donors. Primers included in the PCR were 60 Vbeta and 13 Jbeta primers. Libraries were prepared by immunoSEQ multiplex PCR; TCRdb keeps only in-frame clonotypes and omits some of them. This sample has 140,000 or so clones, with over 60% found just once. Sample: PBMCs. All receptors derive from a man aged 40-49 years in good health and CMV-seronegative.

As to this clone: The same CDR3 arises from other DNA sequences in this sample as well. This chain uses TRBV9 with TRBJ1-4; no definite D call. Germline lookup yields CDR1 SGDLS and CDR2 YYNGEE. Trimming cost V 0 bases and J 2 bases, with 8 bases left between them. This CDR3 spans 15 amino acids. Here the CDR3 DNA reads TGTGCCAGCAGCGTAGGGGGAGGCACTAATGAAAAACTGTTTTTT. Residues: CASSVGGGTNEKLFF. Full variable domain (missing parts from reference TRBV9 and TRBJ1-4): DSGVTQTPKHLITATGQRVTLRCSPRSGDLSVYWYQQSLDQGLQFLIQYYNGEERAKGNILERFSAQQFPDLHSELNLSSLELGDSALYFCASSVGGGTNEKLFFGSGTQLSVL.

V usage is TRBV28 and J usage is TRBJ1-1; 12 bases agree with TRBD1. The CDR3 is 18 residues long. V dropped 5 bases and J dropped 4; count of bases not matched to a gene: 14. Germline V gene sequence: CDR1 MDHEN, CDR2 SYDVKM. The CDR3 loop is CASSPPFGTGGAPTEAFF. The CDR3 DNA sequence: TGTGCCAGCAGTCCACCATTTGGGACAGGGGGCGCACCCACTGAAGCTTTCTTT. Complete variable domain (other parts from reference TRBV28 and TRBJ1-1): DVKVTQSSRYLVKRTGEKVFLECVQDMDHENMFWYRQDPGLGLRLIYFSYDVKMKEKGDIPEGYSVSREKKERFSLILESASTNQTSMYLCASSPPFGTGGAPTEAFFGQGTRLTVV.

The J gene is TRBJ1-2, the V gene TRBV6-5, with 8 bases aligning to TRBD1. The germline gives CDR1 MNHEY, CDR2 SVGAGI. The V segment lost 2 bases and the J segment 5 bases; nucleotides outside the gene matches: 4. The CDR3 has 14 residues. This CDR3 reads CASSYLGQGYGYTF. The CDR3 DNA reads TGTGCCAGCAGTTACCTTGGACAGGGATATGGCTACACCTTC.

This chain links TRBV2 with TRBJ2-5; D may be TRBD1 (5 bases). The J call is in doubt because the DNA end fits TRBJ2-7 better. CDR3 size: 10 residues. Germline V gene sequence: CDR1 SNHLY, CDR2 FYNNEI. The CDR3 coding sequence is TGTGCCAGCAAGGGGTTCGAGCAGTACTTC. It is translated as CASKGFEQYF.

The rearrangement joins TRBV28 to TRBJ1-2, with D unclear. The length of the CDR3 is 12 residues. Germline CDR1 and CDR2: MDHEN and SYDVKM. V was pared by 3 bases and J by 6 bases, with 8 bases between. CDR3 loop: CASSFGSDGYTF. In DNA form, the CDR3 reads TGTGCCAGCAGTTTCGGGTCGGATGGCTACACCTTC.

The chain has TRBV9 and TRBJ2-2, with 11 bases aligning to TRBD2. CDR3 length equals 18 residues. In germline, CDR1 is SGDLS, CDR2 YYNGEE. With V trimmed by 2 bases and J by 3 bases, 9 bases remained unmatched. The CDR3 region has the DNA TGTGCCAGCAGCGTGCTAGCGGGAGGATCGGTGGACACCGGGGAGCTGTTTTTT. Encoded protein: CASSVLAGGSVDTGELFF. The whole variable domain, filled in from reference TRBV9 and TRBJ2-2, reads DSGVTQTPKHLITATGQRVTLRCSPRSGDLSVYWYQQSLDQGLQFLIQYYNGEERAKGNILERFSAQQFPDLHSELNLSSLELGDSALYFCASSVLAGGSVDTGELFFGEGSRLTVL.

The chain recombines TRBV6-1 with TRBJ2-2; 9 nucleotides align to TRBD1. V was clipped by 8 bases and J by 7 bases; unmatched bases: 8. Looked up from germline, CDR1 is MNHNS and CDR2 is SASEGT. This CDR3 comprises 14 residues. CDR3 bases: TGTGCCAGCCAATGGGACAGGGATGTCGGGGAGCTGTTTTTT. This translates into CASQWDRDVGELFF.

The chain carries TRBV2 and TRBJ1-5; no clear D. Germline V gives CDR1 SNHLY, CDR2 FYNNEI. The CDR3 has 16 residues. The V end lost 2 bases, the J end lost 6 bases, and 17 bases lay between the germline ends. CDR3 bases: TGTGCCAGCAGTGAAATCGGAGGGCCGGGAGGTCAGCCCCAGCATTTT. This encodes CASSEIGGPGGQPQHF. Combining the CDR3 with reference TRBV2 and TRBJ1-5 gives the whole variable domain EPEVTQTPSHQVTQMGQEVILRCVPISNHLYFYWYRQILGQKVEFLVSFYNNEISEKSEIFDDQFSVERPDGSNFTLKIRSTKLEDSAMYFCASSEIGGPGGQPQHFGDGTRLSIL.

This clone was recorded a few times. The gene calls are TRBV19 and TRBJ1-4; tentatively, D is TRBD1 (6 bases). Germline CDR1 LNHDA, CDR2 SQIVND (reference sequence). Trimming removed 6 bases from V and 7 bases from J, with 18 bases in between. The CDR3 contains 15 residues. CDR3 nucleotides: TGTGCCAGTAGCGAAAACAGGGTGGGAAGTGAAAAACTGTTTTTT. Encoded protein: CASSENRVGSEKLFF. The full variable domain, completed using reference TRBV19 and TRBJ1-4, is DGGITQSPKYLFRKEGQNVTLSCEQNLNHDAMYWYRQDPGQGLRLIYYSQIVNDFQKGDIAEGYSVSREKKESFPLTVTSAQKNPTAFYLCASSENRVGSEKLFFGSGTQLSVL.

J is TRBJ1-1 and V is TRBV5-6; D is perhaps TRBD1 (6 bases). CDR3 length equals 15 residues. V was cut by 3 bases and J by 3 bases, with 15 bases left in between. The germline V gene encodes CDR1 SGHDT and CDR2 YYEEEE. CDR3 sequence (DNA): TGTGCCAGCAGCTCTGGGGGCAGGGGACACACTGAAGCTTTCTTT. Its translation: CASSSGGRGHTEAFF.

This clone was seen once. This chain links TRBV5-1 with TRBJ2-2, with D perhaps matching TRBD2 (6 bases). Germline CDR1 and CDR2: SGHRS and YFSETQ. The CDR3 extends over 12 amino acids. V shed 3 bases and J shed 10 bases, with 10 bases lying between them. The CDR3 region is CASSWGLEELFF. DNA of the CDR3: TGCGCCAGCAGCTGGGGACTGGAGGAGCTGTTTTTT.

The chain is built from TRBV19 and TRBJ2-6, with a tentative D call TRBD1 (6 bases). Germline V lookup: CDR1 LNHDA, CDR2 SQIVND (reference sequence). With 5 bases removed from V and 4 bases from J, the gap between germline ends came to 18 bases. CDR3 length equals 17 residues. The CDR3: CASSSFPAGVGANVLTF. In nucleotides, the CDR3 is TGTGCCAGTAGTTCCTTTCCGGCAGGGGTCGGGGCCAACGTCCTGACTTTC.

This clone occurred a few times. The gene calls are TRBV6-5 and TRBJ2-3; 9 bases align to TRBD2. Germline lookup yields CDR1 MNHEY and CDR2 SVGAGI. This CDR3 contains 14 residues. V lost 6 bases and J lost 1; bases outside the gene matches: 2. DNA of the CDR3: TGTGCCAGCAGGTCTAGCGGGGGCACAGATACGCAGTATTTT. Its translation: CASRSSGGTDTQYF.

This clone was observed once. J is TRBJ2-1 and V is TRBV2; D might be TRBD2 (7 bases). The germline V and J ends were trimmed by 3 bases and 8 bases, with 11 bases remaining between them. The CDR3 has 13 residues. CDR1 and CDR2 from the germline V gene are SNHLY and FYNNEI. CDR3 sequence reads: CASSELRGHEQFF. Written as DNA, the CDR3 is TGTGCCAGCAGTGAGTTGCGGGGGCATGAGCAGTTCTTC.

J is TRBJ1-2 and V is TRBV9, with TRBD1 matching 10 bases. CDR1 SGDLS and CDR2 YYNGEE come from the germline V gene. The CDR3 runs 18 residues. J was trimmed by 3 bases and V by 3 bases; bases with no gene match: 14. The CDR3 sequence is CASSARDRGFFRDYGYTF. The CDR3 DNA reads as TGTGCCAGCAGCGCCCGGGACAGGGGATTTTTCCGGGACTATGGCTACACCTTC.

Concerning this clone itself: Other DNA sequences of this sample code for an identical CDR3. V is TRBV4-1 and J is TRBJ1-5; TRBD1 agrees at 7 bases. This CDR3 is built from 14 residues. In germline, CDR1 is MGHRA, CDR2 YSYEKL. Germline trimming cut 6 bases from V and 2 bases from J; bases unmatched to any gene: 4. The CDR3 DNA sequence: TGCGCCAGCAGTCAAACAGGGGGCAATCAGCCCCAGCATTTT. This sequence encodes CASSQTGGNQPQHF.

The J gene is TRBJ2-7, the V gene TRBV6-6, with TRBD1 identical over 10 bases. The CDR3 totals 13 residues. Looked up from germline, CDR1 is MNHNY and CDR2 is SVGAGI (reference sequence). The V segment lost 2 bases and the J segment 6 bases; nucleotides outside the gene matches: 1. CDR3 coding DNA: TGTGCCAGCAGTTACAGGGACAGGGGCGAGCAGTACTTC. This codes for CASSYRDRGEQYF.

J is TRBJ2-7 and V is TRBV5-4, with 13 positions matching TRBD2. Germline-derived CDR1 and CDR2 are SGHNT and YYREEE (reference sequence). The CDR3 has 18 residues. The junction had 8 bases not matched to a gene; V was cut back by 0 bases and J by 2 bases. DNA for the CDR3: TGTGCCAGCAGCTTGGGAACCGGGACTAGCGGGACCCCCTACGAGCAGTACTTC. It translates to CASSLGTGTSGTPYEQYF.

This clone was found a few times. The J gene is TRBJ2-5, the V gene TRBV29-1, with TRBD1 matching over 9 bases. Germline V gene sequence: CDR1 SQVTM, CDR2 ANQGSEA. This CDR3 has 13 residues. The J segment lost 5 bases and the V segment lost 4 bases, leaving 5 bases of the junction unmatched. The CDR3 DNA reads as TGCAGCGTTGTTACAGGGGGCGGGGAGACCCAGTACTTC. As protein: CSVVTGGGETQYF.

The rearrangement joins TRBV6-6 to TRBJ2-7, with 7 bases lining up with TRBD1. Germline assignment: CDR1 MNHNY and CDR2 SVGAGI (reference sequence). Trimming cost V 4 bases and J 6 bases; bases outside gene matches: 9. This CDR3 spans 14 amino acids. DNA for the CDR3: TGTGCCAGCAGTTCCCGGGACAGCAGTTCCGAGCAGTACTTC. Its translation is CASSSRDSSSEQYF.